This record looks at one T cell receptor beta chain sequence and its context. CDR3 length equals 11 residues. The V gene lost 7 bases and the J gene lost 11 bases, with 13 bases spanning the gap. The germline CDR1 and CDR2 sequences are SNHLY and FYNNEI. TCRdb keeps only in-frame clones here, not all; method: immunoSEQ multiplex PCR. There are 65,000 to 90,000 clones in the sample; 85% to 95% occur only once, and 3.3% lies in the top ten. The source of the sample is a study of cytomegalovirus exposure and HLA in healthy donors. The chain joins TRBV2 to TRBJ2-3; D not certain. The sequenced sample was PBMCs. This sequence was found in a man aged 18 to 30 in good health and CMV-seronegative. The CDR3: CASILNGVQYF. The CDR3 nucleotides read TGTGCCAGCATTTTAAATGGAGTGCAGTATTTT.